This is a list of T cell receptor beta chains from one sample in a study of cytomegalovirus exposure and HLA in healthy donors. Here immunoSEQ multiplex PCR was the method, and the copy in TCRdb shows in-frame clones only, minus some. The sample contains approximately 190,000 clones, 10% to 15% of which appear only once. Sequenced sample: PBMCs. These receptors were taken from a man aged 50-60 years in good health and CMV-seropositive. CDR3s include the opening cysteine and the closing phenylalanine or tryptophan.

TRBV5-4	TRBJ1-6	CASSLGTQGSPLHF
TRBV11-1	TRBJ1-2	CASSGERWKNYGYTF
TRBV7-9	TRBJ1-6	CASSLGQGGSPLHF
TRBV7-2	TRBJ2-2	CASSLGQGVTGELFF
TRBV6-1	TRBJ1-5	CASRTNSNQPQNF
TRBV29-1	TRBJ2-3	CSGGRGTSTDTQYF
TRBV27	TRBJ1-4	CASSSNRPGLGTNEKLFF
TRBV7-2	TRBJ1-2	CASSASGTGKIYGYTF
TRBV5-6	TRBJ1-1	CASRIQGNTEAFF
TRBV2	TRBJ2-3	CASRRASTDTQYF
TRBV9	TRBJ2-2	CASSGTQGIAGELFF